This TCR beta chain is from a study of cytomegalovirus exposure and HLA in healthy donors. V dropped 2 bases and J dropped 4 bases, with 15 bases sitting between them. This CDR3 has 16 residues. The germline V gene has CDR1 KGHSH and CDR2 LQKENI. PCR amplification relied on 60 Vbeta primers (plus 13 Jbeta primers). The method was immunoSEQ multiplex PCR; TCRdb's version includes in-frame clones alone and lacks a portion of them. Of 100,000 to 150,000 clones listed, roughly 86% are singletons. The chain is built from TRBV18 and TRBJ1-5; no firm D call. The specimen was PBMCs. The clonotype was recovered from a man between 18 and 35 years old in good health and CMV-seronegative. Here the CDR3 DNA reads TGTGCCAGCTCACCAATGGCCCCAGGAGGGAATCAGCCCCAGCATTTT. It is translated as CASSPMAPGGNQPQHF.